The 21 T cell receptor beta chains given below trace back to one sample, sequenced in a study of blood T cell repertoires in COVID-19. Repertoires were generated with immunoSEQ multiplex PCR, while TCRdb's copy carries only in-frame clones and drops some. The sample has 130,000 or so clones, around four fifths seen once. The sequencing input was peripheral blood. Every receptor here comes from a human donor in a cohort sampled during active COVID-19.

A few counts support this clone. This rearrangement joins TRBV11-2 to TRBJ2-2, with D perhaps matching TRBD1 (6 bases). V dropped 5 bases and J dropped 7 bases, with 20 bases sitting between them. The CDR3 is made up of 16 amino acids. The germline V gene has CDR1 SGHAT and CDR2 FQNNGV. Written as DNA, the CDR3 is TGTGCCAGCAGCCTGCGAGGATCGGGACAAGGCGGGGAGCTGTTTTTT. As protein: CASSLRGSGQGGELFF.

This chain connects TRBV24-1 to TRBJ2-7; the D gene is possibly TRBD2 (6 bases). This CDR3 is 14 amino acids long. Germline V CDR1 and CDR2: KGHDR, SFDVKD. Deletions cut 5 bases from V and 2 bases from J, with 12 bases between. The CDR3 coding sequence is TGTGCCACCAGTGGCAGACTAGGAACCTACGAGCAGTACTTC. Protein sequence: CATSGRLGTYEQYF.

In its sample, this clone was seen once. This chain connects TRBV11-2 to TRBJ2-5, with 14 bases fitting TRBD2. The V and J ends lost 1 base and 5 bases, in that order; junction bases with no gene match: 3. Germline loops: CDR1 SGHAT, CDR2 FQNNGV. This CDR3 has 16 residues. The CDR3 region is CASSLGTSGGRETQYF. DNA of the CDR3: TGTGCCAGCAGCTTAGGGACTAGCGGGGGGAGGGAGACCCAGTACTTC.

This clone has just one count. The V gene is TRBV13, the J gene TRBJ1-6; no clear D. V was clipped by 3 bases and J by 7 bases, with 13 bases between them. From germline, CDR1 is PRHDT and CDR2 FYEKMQ (reference sequence). The CDR3 runs to 15 residues. CDR3 nucleotide sequence: TGTGCCAGCAGCTTTCGGTCAGCGGGGAATTCACCCCTCCACTTT. Protein: CASSFRSAGNSPLHF.

The chain links TRBV5-4 to TRBJ2-7, with 11 bases lining up with TRBD2. This CDR3 contains 15 residues. V trimming: 0 bases; J trimming: 3 bases; junction bases outside the gene matches: 2. CDR1 and CDR2 from the germline V gene are SGHNT and YYREEE (reference sequence). The CDR3 DNA reads as TGTGCCAGCAGCTTGGCCGGGACTAGCGGCTACGAGCAGTACTTC. It yields the protein CASSLAGTSGYEQYF. The full variable domain, completed using reference TRBV5-4 and TRBJ2-7, is ETGVTQSPTHLIKTRGQQVTLRCSSQSGHNTVSWYQQALGQGPQFIFQYYREEENGRGNFPPRFSGLQFPNYSSELNVNALELDDSALYLCASSLAGTSGYEQYFGPGTRLTVT.

This rearrangement joins TRBV7-9 to TRBJ2-1; the match to TRBD1 covers 7 bases. Germline trimming cut 4 bases from V and 2 bases from J; bases unmatched to any gene: 5. Germline V gene sequence: CDR1 SEHNR, CDR2 FQNEAQ (reference sequence). CDR3 length equals 15 residues. CDR3 nucleotide sequence: TGTGCCAGCAGCTCGGGACAGCGAACCTACAATGAGCAGTTCTTC. Its protein product is CASSSGQRTYNEQFF.

The chain links TRBV29-1 to TRBJ1-6; 9 nucleotides line up with TRBD1. V was pared by 4 bases and J by 7 bases, with 2 bases of the junction left unmatched. The germline V gene has CDR1 SQVTM and CDR2 ANQGSEA. CDR3 length equals 13 residues. CDR3 amino acids: CSVVGTGNSPLHF. The CDR3 nucleotides read TGCAGCGTTGTCGGGACAGGGAATTCACCCCTCCACTTT.

The gene calls are TRBV10-3 and TRBJ1-1, with 12 bases matching TRBD1. Germline V gene lookup returns CDR1 ENHRY and CDR2 SYGVKD. Losses at the gene ends were 9 bases for V and 0 bases for J; bases not matched to a gene: 2. The CDR3 has 14 residues. CDR3 residues: CAIGTGGMNTEAFF. The CDR3 bases are TGTGCCATTGGGACAGGGGGCATGAACACTGAAGCTTTCTTT.

The chain uses TRBV3-1 (or the pseudogene TRBV3-2) and TRBJ1-4; 8 bases match TRBD1. The CDR3 spans 15 residues. Looked up from germline, CDR1 is LGHDT and CDR2 is YNNKEL (reference sequence). V was clipped by 0 bases and J by 7 bases; unmatched bases: 4. DNA of the CDR3: TGTGCCAGCAGCCAAGAGGGACAGGCCCTTGAAAAACTGTTTTTT. Translation gives CASSQEGQALEKLFF.

The chain joins TRBV6-5 to TRBJ1-2, with D perhaps TRBD1 (6 bases). Germline loops: CDR1 MNHEY, CDR2 SVGAGI. There are 15 residues in the CDR3. The V and J ends lost 10 bases and 4 bases respectively, with 22 bases between them. The CDR3 DNA follows: TGTGCCATCCCTAGCCAGGGGCTCGAGGGCTATGGCTACACCTTC. Protein: CAIPSQGLEGYGYTF.

This chain joins TRBV5-4 and TRBJ1-4; weak D call: TRBD1 (5 bases). Germline assignment: CDR1 SGHNT and CDR2 YYREEE (reference sequence). Trimming took 0 bases from V and 5 from J, leaving 8 bases between them. The CDR3 extends over 14 amino acids. CDR3 protein: CASSLAGGNEKLFF. The CDR3 DNA sequence: TGTGCCAGCAGCTTGGCCGGGGGGAATGAAAAACTGTTTTTT.

This clone was observed a handful of times. The rearrangement uses TRBV20-1 and TRBJ1-2, with TRBD1 matching 8 bases. The CDR3 contains 11 residues. Looked up from germline, CDR1 is DFQATT and CDR2 is SNEGSKA (reference sequence). The CDR3, as DNA: TGCACACAGGGGGGGGACTATGGCTACACCTTC. Protein: CTQGGDYGYTF.

The genes are TRBV6-5 and TRBJ2-7; perhaps TRBD1 as D (5 bases). The CDR3 loop spans 14 amino acids. The V gene lost 6 bases and the J gene lost 6 bases, with 18 bases spanning the gap. Germline V gives CDR1 MNHEY, CDR2 SVGAGI. The CDR3 coding sequence is TGTGCCAGCAGCTCAGGGATCCCATGGGGCGAGCAGTACTTC. It encodes CASSSGIPWGEQYF.

V usage is TRBV28 and J usage is TRBJ1-3, with 8 nucleotides matching TRBD1. The junction had 6 bases not matched to a gene; V was cut back by 6 bases and J by 2 bases. In germline, CDR1 is MDHEN, CDR2 SYDVKM. The CDR3 is 15 residues long. The CDR3 loop is CASSDPTGAGNTIYF. The CDR3 DNA sequence: TGTGCCAGCAGCGACCCGACAGGGGCTGGAAACACCATATATTTT.

This chain connects TRBV18 to TRBJ2-5; D call uncertain. Germline CDR1 reads KGHSH; CDR2 reads LQKENI. The CDR3 extends over 12 amino acids. V was trimmed by 6 bases and J by 1 base, leaving 6 bases between them. This CDR3 reads CASSRSQETQYF. The CDR3 bases are TGTGCCAGCTCGCGATCCCAAGAGACCCAGTACTTC.

The gene calls are TRBV2 and TRBJ1-5, with D perhaps matching TRBD1 (5 bases). Between the trimmed V and J ends, which lost 6 bases and 7 bases, there was a span of 13 bases. Germline V gene sequence: CDR1 SNHLY, CDR2 FYNNEI. The CDR3 contains 13 residues. The CDR3 is CASSVGVEQPQHF. CDR3 DNA sequence: TGTGCCAGCAGCGTAGGGGTGGAACAGCCCCAGCATTTT.

The rearrangement uses TRBV21-1 and TRBJ1-2; TRBD1 is the table's D call and was not checked against the DNA. TRBV21-1 is termed a pseudogene. The CDR3 is 13 amino acids. CDR3 bases: TGTGCCAGCAGCAAATACAGGGCGTATGGCTACACCTTC. This encodes CASSKYRAYGYTF.

This rearrangement joins TRBV3-1 (or the pseudogene TRBV3-2) to TRBJ1-2; no reliable D call. The germline V gene encodes CDR1 LGHDT and CDR2 YNNKEL (reference sequence). V was trimmed by 3 bases and J by 0 bases, leaving 11 bases between them. The CDR3 runs 15 residues. The CDR3 is CASSHLNEANYGYTF. The CDR3 nucleotides are TGTGCCAGCAGCCACCTAAACGAAGCTAACTATGGCTACACCTTC.

This clone was observed a few times. The CDR3 DNA is TGTGCCAGCAGCGTAGTGAGCGGGGGGCCGGCAGATACGCAGTATTTT. Its translation is CASSVVSGGPADTQYF. The rearrangement joins TRBV9 to TRBJ2-3, with 9 bases that match TRBD2. Germline CDR1 reads SGDLS; CDR2 reads YYNGEE. V dropped 0 bases and J dropped 4; count of bases not matched to a gene: 6. CDR3 length: 16 amino acids.

V and J are TRBV18 and TRBJ2-7, with D possibly matching TRBD1 (5 bases). Germline V gene lookup returns CDR1 KGHSH and CDR2 LQKENI. There are 14 residues in the CDR3. V gave up 2 bases and J gave up 7 bases, with 15 bases separating them. The CDR3 loop is CASSPYTGETEQYF. As DNA, the CDR3 is TGTGCCAGCTCACCATACACAGGTGAAACGGAGCAGTACTTC.

CDR3 loop: CASTTGGGDGYTF. CDR3 coding DNA: TGTGCCAGCACCACGGGGGGGGGAGATGGCTACACCTTC. The chain combines TRBV28 with TRBJ1-2, with a weak D call TRBD1 (5 bases). Germline CDR1 reads MDHEN; CDR2 reads SYDVKM. The germline V and J ends were trimmed by 7 bases and 6 bases, with 15 bases remaining between them. This CDR3 has 13 residues.